This T cell receptor (beta chain) was sequenced in a study of cytomegalovirus exposure and HLA in healthy donors (dated by TCRdb to 2016 to 2017). Regarding the study in general: An earlier analysis of roughly 630 of the donors reported 250 to 300 Gb of sequence data and 100 million to 140 million unique TCR beta sequences from 150 million to 200 million T cells. Typing coverage differed by locus: A, B, C, DRB1 and DQB1 were typed in roughly 629-630 donors, DQA1 in roughly 500, DPA1 in 600 to 610, and DPB1 in just under 490. In an earlier analysis of 500 to 650 of the donors, high-throughput TCR beta sequencing was used to judge whether each TCR beta V gene segment behaved as functional or pseudogenic. The study profiled the T cell repertoires of 500 to 800 subjects by immunosequencing and related them to cytomegalovirus serostatus. Because of strong linkage in the cohort, roughly five DR-DQ haplotypes were treated as single units for association and clustering. Genome-wide SNP genotypes for about 55% of the roughly 670 donors were used in a later genetic analysis, which treated that subset as a discovery cohort. The later analysis used no new phenotypic data to find candidate immune exposures, relying instead on TCR beta sequences and their occurrence across donors. The aim of the study was to test whether cataloging public T cell receptors could identify signatures of past pathogen exposure. HLA typing included class I and class II loci at four-digit resolution. To study patterns of TCR occurrence, a later analysis re-analyzed previously published TCR beta repertoires from around 670 donors and added high-resolution HLA genotyping. Among a few hundred genotyped donors of the cohort, an average of roughly 240,000 unique TCR beta nucleotide sequences were sequenced per donor, around 20% of them non-productive. All discovery cohort repertoires had been generated on a single sequencing platform. An early release covering just under 650 HLA-typed donors comprised 300 to 350 gigabases of sequencing data and 85 million to 100 million unique TCR sequences. Donor age, sex, ethnicity and CMV serostatus were compiled alongside the repertoire data. Among the roughly 400 genotyped donors, approximately 82% belonged to the genetic ancestry cluster associated with self-reported Caucasian donors. To predict cytomegalovirus infection status, the study combined high-throughput TCR immunosequencing, statistical association of individual TCRs with disease status, and machine learning. A separate validation cohort of about 110 different subjects was used in addition to the 666-subject first cohort.

From the cysteine up to the phenylalanine, the CDR3 has a length of 16 residues. This entry keeps only the CDR3 DNA: 48 bases, framed from base 1. V ends up 7 bases short and J 6 bases short, with an unmatched junction base count of 12. CDR1 and CDR2 are drawn from the germline V gene: LGHNA, YNFKEQ. About this clone itself: No antigen is known for it. Qualities for individual bases were not recorded, and no much larger clone is one base off.

In total, about 650 healthy bone marrow donors made up the cohort. At the time of sampling, every cohort member was nominally healthy, though immune exposures that went unrecorded were likely present. The donor was CMV seropositive and was included in the group of some 290 seropositive cohort members. A peripheral blood sample was provided by each donor, and peripheral blood mononuclear cells were used for TCR beta sequencing. Genomic DNA was extracted from the blood cell samples with the Qiagen DNeasy Blood Extraction Kit. The library was built by means of the immunoSEQ multiplex PCR assay. For the multiplex PCR, a mixture combining 60 forward primers for TCR Vbeta segments and 13 reverse primers for TCR Jbeta segments was used. The CDR3 region of rearranged TCR beta genes was amplified from genomic DNA by a multiplex PCR assay. The Illumina HiSeq System was used to sequence the amplified TCR beta libraries as 87-base-pair reads. As for the authors' bioinformatics: A later analysis counted about 80 million unique TCR beta chains across the 640 or so repertoires, and some 11 million of these chains were shared by at least two donors. Raw reads were error-corrected and collapsed into unique sequences by a nearest-neighbor algorithm in which closely related sequences were merged to remove PCR and sequencing errors. V, D and J gene segments were assigned by aligning CDR3 sequences to IMGT reference sequences. For a sequence to be retained, a match of at least six nucleotides to both a V gene segment and a J gene segment was required. A rearrangement counted as productive if the CDR3 had no stop codons and remained in frame with V and J, and every other rearrangement counted as non-productive. CDR3 was defined by IMGT convention, running from the second conserved V-encoded cysteine to the conserved J-encoded phenylalanine. The earlier analysis of 587 of the donors excluded any sequence lacking an unambiguous match to a single V gene segment. An earlier analysis of a few hundred of the donors called V segments functional above 56.7% productive rearrangements and segregating when the between-donor standard deviation exceeded 5%. A statistical classification framework was built to diagnose cytomegalovirus status from the catalog of TCR beta chain sequences. A later analysis assigned V and J genes by comparing TCR nucleotide sequences with IMGT/GENE-DB human TR gene sequences. The TCRdist pipeline was used in a later analysis to assign CDR3 sequences and most-parsimonious VDJ recombination scenarios. In a later analysis, each TCR beta chain was defined by its CDR3 amino acid sequence together with its V-gene family, and reads lacking a unique V-gene family were excluded. To address suspected cross-contamination and a sequencing artifact, a later analysis removed a few hundred highly shared, low-generation-probability nucleotide sequences. In a later analysis, a clonal expansion index was calculated for each public chain from normalized within-repertoire ranks of inferred template counts. Generation probabilities in a later analysis came from a VDJ recombination model fitted to out-of-frame rearrangements, and those results were checked against IGoR. In a later analysis, hypergeometric tests were used to score TCR-TCR, TCR-HLA and TCR-CMV co-occurrence, with a repertoire-size bias correction applied to TCR pairs. False discovery rates were estimated in a later analysis by permuting HLA or CMV assignments 20 times. A later analysis grouped co-occurring TCRs with DBSCAN, adding TCRdist sequence similarity when clustering within HLA-allele-positive subsets. Co-occurrence clustering excluded repertoires with fewer than 30,000 or more than 120,000 public chains, plus five with anomalous nucleotide sharing. TCRdb took over this immuneACCESS table, retaining in-frame rearrangements with V and J assigned. Such tables are incomplete; in checked studies, under half of the missing clones stem from an unresolved V gene, and the remainder is unexplained. V and J calls plus clone size are reproduced from that table; the DNA served to infer D and trimming. Present in this sample are about 120,000 clones, about three quarters of which were seen just once. Just under 8.5% of the sample goes to the ten largest clones.

The investigation overall reported the following: Correlated functional status among segregating V segments might be attributable to linkage disequilibrium, but an unknown experimental factor could not be ruled out. Most TCR sequences were seen in very few donors, while some public TCRs were found in many individuals. According to a later analysis, parvovirus B19, influenza, CMV and Epstein-Barr virus appeared linked to several top co-occurrence clusters. In a later genetic analysis, a missense DCLRE1C variant was associated with V-gene and J-gene trimming of TCR beta chains, and the association was replicated in an independent cohort. The study gave a list of over 150 TCR beta chains associated with cytomegalovirus. The 87-base-pair reads could not distinguish some IMGT-functional V segments, including TRBV6-2 and TRBV6-3, so those segments were excluded. The authors suggested that the approach could potentially be extended to other disease states and immunological phenotypes. In a later analysis, HLA-associated TCR beta chains were found to be more clonally expanded and to have lower generation probabilities than equally common non-associated chains. When HLA alleles, especially DR and DQ, strongly co-occurred, TCR associations were difficult to assign to individual alleles. For the cohort, immune exposure information was limited to CMV serostatus. Because counts were too low, seventeen rarely observed V segments, including chromosome 9 orphons, were excluded from the earlier analysis of some 540 of the donors. In both the original and validation cohorts, the classifier was reported to diagnose cytomegalovirus status with high specificity and sensitivity. According to a later analysis, TCR association rates differed among HLA loci, with DRB1 alleles showing the most associated TCRs and HLA-C alleles showing the fewest. The sequencing pipeline was judged likely to have produced a cluster of highly shared sequence variants as a technical artifact. Specific HLA alleles were associated with 15,000 to 20,000 TCR beta sequences at a false discovery rate of 0.05 in a later analysis. Roughly uniform sequencing depth across donors was assumed in presence/absence analyses, although this assumption may not hold. This cohort had only TCR beta chains sequenced, and the lack of alpha or paired-chain data limited which features could be detected. Compared with the approximately 710-donor mean, donors in an Asian-associated ancestry cluster had fewer N-insertions in productive TCRs, according to a later genetic analysis. Most CMV-associated TCR beta chains appeared to be HLA-restricted in a later analysis, and the HLA associations seemed to be driven largely by CMV exposure. In vitro tests confirmed that a few of the cytomegalovirus-associated TCR beta chains recognize cytomegalovirus antigens. A further reported finding was that TCR beta sequences accurately predicted the HLA-A and HLA-B alleles for most subjects in the first cohort. Broadly in line with IMGT annotations, most TCR beta V segments showed up in productive rearrangements about 90% or about 30% of the time in an earlier analysis of roughly 590 of the donors. Because HLA typing was missing for some donors at each locus, association tests included only the typed subset.

The sequence was collected from a woman aged 40 to 49 in good health and CMV-seropositive. The chain is assembled from TRBV4-2 and TRBJ2-3; 11 central bases correspond to TRBD1. Sequencing was done on a sample of PBMCs. The nucleotides are TGTGCCAGCACCCCTCTAGGACAGGGGGCCGCGGATACGCAGTATTTT. This gives the protein CASTPLGQGAADTQYF.